The clone carrying this TCR beta chain was found once. The data stem from a study of blood T cell repertoires in COVID-19. The CDR3 consists of 19 residues. The germline V gene encodes CDR1 SGHRS and CDR2 YFSETQ. The V gene end was trimmed by 2 bases and the J gene end by 1 base; junction bases not matched to a gene: 10. Assay: immunoSEQ multiplex PCR; the TCRdb copy retains only in-frame clones and omits some. The sample lists over 100,000 clones, 84% occurring once. The sequenced material came from peripheral blood. J is TRBJ2-6 and V is TRBV5-1; 9 nucleotides align to TRBD1. The sequence derives from a woman between 45 and 65 years old with acute or convalescent COVID-19. Written as DNA, the CDR3 is TGCGCCAGCAGCTTACCGATGGACAGGGGAAAATCTGGGGCCAACGTCCTGACTTTC. Its protein product is CASSLPMDRGKSGANVLTF. Variable domain in full (rest from reference TRBV5-1 and TRBJ2-6): KAGVTQTPRYLIKTRGQQVTLSCSPISGHRSVSWYQQTPGQGLQFLFEYFSETQRNKGNFPGRFSGRQFSNSRSEMNVSTLELGDSALYLCASSLPMDRGKSGANVLTFGAGSRLTVL.